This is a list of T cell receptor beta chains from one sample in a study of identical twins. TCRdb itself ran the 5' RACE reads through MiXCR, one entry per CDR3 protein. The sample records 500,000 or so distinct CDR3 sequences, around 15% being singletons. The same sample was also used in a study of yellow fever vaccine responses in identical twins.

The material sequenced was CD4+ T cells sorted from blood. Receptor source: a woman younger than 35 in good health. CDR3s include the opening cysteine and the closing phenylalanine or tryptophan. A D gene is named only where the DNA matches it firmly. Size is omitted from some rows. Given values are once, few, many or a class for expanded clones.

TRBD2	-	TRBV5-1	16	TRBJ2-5	CASSRASGGRQETQYF	TGCGCCAGCAGCCGTGCAAGCGGGGGACGCCAAGAGACCCAGTACTTC
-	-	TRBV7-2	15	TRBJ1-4	CASSPSRQGYEKLFF	TGTGCCAGCAGCCCCTCTCGCCAGGGATACGAAAAACTGTTTTTT
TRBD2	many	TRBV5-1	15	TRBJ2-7	CASSSGGTASYEQYF	TGCGCCAGCAGCTCGGGAGGGACGGCATCCTACGAGCAGTACTTC
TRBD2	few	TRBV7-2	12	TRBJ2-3	CASSLGRGGEDF	TGTGCCAGCAGCTTAGGGCGGGGGGGCGAGGATTTT
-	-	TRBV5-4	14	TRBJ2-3	CASSPPRFTDTQYF	TGTGCCAGCAGCCCCCCGAGGTTCACAGATACGCAGTATTTT
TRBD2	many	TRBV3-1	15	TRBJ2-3	CASSQASGTADTQYF	TGTGCCAGCAGCCAAGCTAGCGGGACGGCAGATACGCAGTATTTT
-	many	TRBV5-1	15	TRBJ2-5	CASSSRDPGRETQYF	TGCGCCAGCAGTTCTCGGGACCCCGGTAGAGAGACCCAGTACTTC
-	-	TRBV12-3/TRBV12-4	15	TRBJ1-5	CASSPVGRSNQPQHF	TGTGCCAGCAGTCCGGTGGGGCGTAGCAATCAGCCCCAGCATTTT
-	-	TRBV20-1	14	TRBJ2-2	CSASSRFGTGELFF	TGCAGTGCTAGTTCGAGGTTTGGCACCGGGGAGCTGTTTTTT
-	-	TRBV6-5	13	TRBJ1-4	CASSFKLNEKLFF	TGTGCCAGCAGTTTTAAACTTAATGAAAAACTGTTTTTT
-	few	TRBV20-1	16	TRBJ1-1	CSARDSNQGMNTEAFF	TGCAGTGCTAGAGACTCTAATCAGGGGATGAACACTGAAGCTTTCTTT
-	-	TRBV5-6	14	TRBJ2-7	CASRDEDSSYEQYF	TGTGCCAGCAGGGATGAGGACTCCTCCTACGAGCAGTACTTC
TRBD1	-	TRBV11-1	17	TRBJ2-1	CASSKSPGTAKYNEQFF	TGTGCCAGCAGCAAGTCCCCCGGGACAGCCAAGTACAATGAGCAGTTCTTC
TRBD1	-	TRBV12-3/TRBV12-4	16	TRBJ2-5	CASSDRDRGLKETQYF	TGTGCCAGCAGCGACCGGGACAGGGGGCTCAAAGAGACCCAGTACTTC
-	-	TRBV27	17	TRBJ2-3	CASSTLPPLTKTDTQYF	TGTGCCAGCAGTACTCTACCCCCCCTGACCAAGACCGATACGCAGTATTTT
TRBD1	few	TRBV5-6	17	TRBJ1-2	CASSYSPPTGTAIGYTF	TGTGCCAGCAGCTATTCCCCACCCACCGGGACAGCCATAGGCTACACCTTC
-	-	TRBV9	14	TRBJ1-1	CASSVGGKNTEAFF	TGTGCCAGCAGCGTCGGTGGGAAAAACACTGAAGCTTTCTTT
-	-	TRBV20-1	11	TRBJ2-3	CSAIKPDTQYF	TGCAGTGCTATTAAACCAGATACGCAGTATTTT
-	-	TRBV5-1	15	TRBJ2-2	CASSLASHNTGELFF	TGCGCCAGCAGCTTGGCCTCCCATAACACCGGGGAGCTGTTTTTT
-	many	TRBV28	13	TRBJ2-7	CASCDSGLHEQYF	TGTGCCAGTTGCGACTCGGGTCTCCACGAGCAGTACTTC
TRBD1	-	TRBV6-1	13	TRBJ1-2	CASNQGGQAGYTF	TGTGCCAGCAACCAGGGGGGTCAAGCCGGCTACACCTTC
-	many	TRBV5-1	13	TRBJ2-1	CASSFGSVGEQFF	TGCGCCAGCAGCTTCGGGAGCGTCGGTGAGCAGTTCTTC
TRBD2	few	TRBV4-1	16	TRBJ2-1	CASSQPTSGVYNEQFF	TGCGCCAGCAGCCAACCGACTAGCGGGGTCTACAATGAGCAGTTCTTC
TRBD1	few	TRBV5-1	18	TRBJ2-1	CASSLGTGRSAGLSEQFF	TGCGCCAGCAGCTTGGGGACAGGGAGAAGTGCGGGGCTAAGTGAGCAGTTCTTC
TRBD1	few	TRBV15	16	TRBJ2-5	CATSRDHGQGQETQYF	TGTGCCACCAGCAGAGACCATGGACAGGGGCAAGAGACCCAGTACTTC
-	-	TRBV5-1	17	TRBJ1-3	CASSHRAAANSGNTIYF	TGCGCCAGCAGCCACCGAGCAGCCGCGAATTCTGGAAACACCATATATTTT
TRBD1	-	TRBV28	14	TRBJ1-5	CASTLGTGNQPQHF	TGTGCCAGCACGCTGGGGACAGGGAATCAGCCCCAGCATTTT
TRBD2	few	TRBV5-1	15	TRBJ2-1	CASQTSGTYYNEQFF	TGCGCCAGTCAGACTAGCGGGACCTATTACAATGAGCAGTTCTTC
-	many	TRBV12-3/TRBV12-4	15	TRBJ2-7	CASTFRDPGSYEQYF	TGTGCCAGCACCTTCCGGGACCCCGGCTCCTACGAGCAGTACTTC
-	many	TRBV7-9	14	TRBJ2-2	CASSGQGRTGELFF	TGTGCCAGCAGCGGCCAGGGGCGAACCGGGGAGCTGTTTTTT